A selection of T cell receptor beta chains follows, all from one sample in a study of somatic mutations in cytotoxic T cells in rheumatoid arthritis. The data were produced by immunoSEQ multiplex PCR, yet TCRdb's version contains in-frame clones alone and is incomplete. This table holds some 2,400 clones, over 60% found once. What was sequenced was CD8+ T cells sorted from blood. The receptors here all came from a man between 65 and 85 years old with rheumatoid arthritis. Each CDR3 is given with its conserved first and last residue. Each record gives: V gene, J gene, D gene, CDR3 protein. The D gene is left open where the match is weak.

TRBV9,TRBJ1-4,NA,CASSVGGHNSEKLFF
TRBV10-1,TRBJ2-7,NA,CASSPLPGDEQYF
TRBV7-9,TRBJ2-5,TRBD2,CASSFSGAMQETQYF
TRBV28,TRBJ1-5,TRBD1,CASRQTGSNQPQHF
TRBV6-4,TRBJ2-3,TRBD1,CASSEGTGSTDTQYF
TRBV18,TRBJ2-7,NA,CASSPTVGEYEQYF
TRBV9,TRBJ2-7,NA,CASSAAGFDEQYF
TRBV6-1,TRBJ2-5,TRBD2,CASSEYSGRAWIKETQYF
TRBV4-2,TRBJ2-7,NA,CASSQEVDNSYEQYF
TRBV9,TRBJ2-7,NA,CASSVLQGGEQYF
TRBV14,TRBJ1-2,NA,CASRGWGEDGYTF
TRBV5-4,TRBJ2-5,TRBD1,CASSLGDRGLETQYF
TRBV19,TRBJ1-6,NA,CASSIGASPLHF
TRBV5-4,TRBJ2-3,NA,CASSLQGSTDTQYF
TRBV9,TRBJ1-5,NA,CASSAQGINQPQHF
TRBV29-1,TRBJ2-2,NA,CSVGTVPGGGELFF
TRBV6-5,TRBJ1-1,NA,CASSYSGAEAFF
TRBV28,TRBJ2-2,TRBD1,CATSTGTGGVGELFF
TRBV27,TRBJ2-2,TRBD2,CASSLFGRGELFF
TRBV15,TRBJ1-1,TRBD1,CATSRARQGSIEAFF
TRBV27,TRBJ2-5,TRBD2,CASSLSGGFGETQYF
TRBV11-3,TRBJ2-2,TRBD1,CASRGTGPGELFF
TRBV7-9,TRBJ2-3,NA,CASSSAWGGIDGDTQYF
TRBV6-5,TRBJ2-5,NA,CASTQSGETQYF
TRBV7-8,TRBJ2-7,NA,CASSLGQYEQYF
TRBV5-1,TRBJ2-7,TRBD1,CASRPRRGSYEQYF
TRBV7-9,TRBJ2-4,NA,CASSLPGGGKNIQYF
TRBV4-1,TRBJ1-5,TRBD1,CASSLQGAPNQPQHF
TRBV27,TRBJ2-3,TRBD2,CASSPGLGEWPDTQYF
TRBV19,TRBJ2-1,NA,CASSIAGSSYNEQFF
TRBV19,TRBJ2-7,NA,CASSIDSTHSGDEQYF
TRBV7-9,TRBJ2-7,NA,CASSLAGQIGWNQPYEQYF
TRBV13,TRBJ2-1,NA,CASSSGEAREQFF
TRBV12-5,TRBJ1-2,TRBD1,CASGPGQGYGYTF
TRBV5-1,TRBJ2-1,TRBD1,CASSRGTGGHNEQFF
TRBV7-9,TRBJ2-3,TRBD2,CASSTQRGGPDTQYF
TRBV19,TRBJ2-3,TRBD2,CASSIIGGTTDTQYF
TRBV5-6,TRBJ2-7,NA,CASSIGSSYEQYF
TRBV4-1,TRBJ1-2,NA,CASSQAGSNYGYTF
TRBV2,TRBJ2-7,NA,CASTGSGSYEQYF
TRBV4-1,TRBJ1-1,NA,CASSKLANTEAFF
TRBV6-1,TRBJ1-5,NA,CASSDPSRIEGNQPQHF
TRBV5-1,TRBJ1-1,NA,CASSSTGEAFF
TRBV6-5,TRBJ1-2,NA,CASSYATGTYGYTF
TRBV11-2,TRBJ2-4,NA,CASSLGSGHKNIQYF
TRBV4-1,NA,TRBD1,CASSQGWTGDYEQYF
TRBV10-2,TRBJ1-1,NA,CASSEGQRNTEAFF
TRBV9,TRBJ2-1,NA,CASSTEGLPARNEQFF
TRBV29-1,TRBJ2-1,TRBD1,CSARQGVSYNEQFF
TRBV6-1,TRBJ2-1,NA,CASRDFHNEQFF
TRBV7-2,TRBJ2-7,NA,CASSLGAPEQYF
TRBV7-8,TRBJ2-1,NA,CASSLVGDYNEQFF
TRBV29-1,TRBJ2-1,TRBD2,CSVVAGNTYNEQFF
TRBV6-5,TRBJ2-7,TRBD2,CASSGSSGSNDEQYF
TRBV7-9,TRBJ1-1,NA,CASSSTDTEAFF
TRBV18,TRBJ2-7,TRBD1,CASSSDRVYEQYF
TRBV5-8,TRBJ2-1,NA,CASSWGHEQFF
TRBV5-5,TRBJ1-5,NA,CASSVQYSNQPQHF
TRBV11-2,TRBJ1-1,NA,CASSARLGAGTEAFF